The rows below give T cell receptor beta chains drawn from one sample of a study of Ad26.COV2.S vaccination and SARS-CoV-2 variants. Generated by immunoSEQ multiplex PCR, the TCRdb table keeps only in-frame clones and is missing some. Here the sample spans some 320,000 clones, 85% being singletons. Sequenced material: peripheral blood, taken in a trial of Ad26.COV2.S vaccine versus placebo. These receptors came from a person between 18 and 59 years old who received the Ad26.COV2.S COVID-19 vaccine or a placebo. Each CDR3 is given with its conserved first and last residue. The order of the fields is clone size, V gene, D gene, J gene, CDR3 protein, CDR3 DNA. D genes are given only for firm matches. Only some rows state a clone size, as once, few, many or a class for expanded clones.

clone size: NA; V gene: TRBV19; D gene: TRBD2; J gene: TRBJ2-2; CDR3 protein: CARGGAVNGELFF; CDR3 DNA: TGTGCGCGCGGGGGGGCAGTTAACGGGGAGCTGTTTTTT
clone size: NA; V gene: TRBV5-1; D gene: TRBD2; J gene: TRBJ2-1; CDR3 protein: CASRVTSGGLPYNEQFF; CDR3 DNA: TGCGCCAGCAGGGTGACTAGCGGGGGGCTACCTTACAATGAGCAGTTCTTC
clone size: NA; V gene: TRBV16; D gene: NA; J gene: TRBJ1-1; CDR3 protein: CASSQSAQGKAFF; CDR3 DNA: TGTGCCAGCAGCCAATCTGCGCAGGGCAAGGCTTTCTTT
clone size: NA; V gene: TRBV27; D gene: NA; J gene: TRBJ2-1; CDR3 protein: CASSLLSRQAPDNEQFF; CDR3 DNA: TGTGCCAGCAGTTTACTCTCCCGACAGGCACCTGACAATGAGCAGTTCTTC
clone size: NA; V gene: TRBV19; D gene: NA; J gene: TRBJ2-4; CDR3 protein: CASNGRVLDIQYF; CDR3 DNA: TGTGCCAGTAACGGCAGGGTTTTAGACATTCAGTACTTC
clone size: NA; V gene: TRBV5-8; D gene: NA; J gene: TRBJ2-2; CDR3 protein: CASSRGQSGELFF; CDR3 DNA: TGTGCCAGCAGCCGCGGACAGTCCGGGGAGCTGTTTTTT
clone size: once; V gene: TRBV29-1; D gene: TRBD1; J gene: TRBJ2-7; CDR3 protein: CSVEAQGARKQYF; CDR3 DNA: TGCAGCGTTGAAGCACAGGGGGCACGTAAGCAGTACTTC
clone size: NA; V gene: TRBV7-9; D gene: NA; J gene: TRBJ1-2; CDR3 protein: CASSLVGGAPYGYTF; CDR3 DNA: TGTGCCAGCAGCTTAGTGGGGGGGGCCCCCTATGGCTACACCTTC
clone size: NA; V gene: TRBV7-2; D gene: NA; J gene: TRBJ1-5; CDR3 protein: CASSLEGGNQPQHF; CDR3 DNA: TGTGCCAGCAGCTTAGAGGGCGGCAATCAGCCCCAGCATTTT
clone size: NA; V gene: TRBV2; D gene: TRBD2; J gene: TRBJ2-7; CDR3 protein: CASRSGGAYEQYF; CDR3 DNA: TGTGCCAGCAGAAGCGGGGGGGCTTACGAGCAGTACTTC
clone size: once; V gene: TRBV5-1; D gene: TRBD2; J gene: TRBJ2-3; CDR3 protein: CASRGGSEGTQYF; CDR3 DNA: TGCGCCAGCAGGGGAGGGTCCGAGGGAACGCAGTATTTT